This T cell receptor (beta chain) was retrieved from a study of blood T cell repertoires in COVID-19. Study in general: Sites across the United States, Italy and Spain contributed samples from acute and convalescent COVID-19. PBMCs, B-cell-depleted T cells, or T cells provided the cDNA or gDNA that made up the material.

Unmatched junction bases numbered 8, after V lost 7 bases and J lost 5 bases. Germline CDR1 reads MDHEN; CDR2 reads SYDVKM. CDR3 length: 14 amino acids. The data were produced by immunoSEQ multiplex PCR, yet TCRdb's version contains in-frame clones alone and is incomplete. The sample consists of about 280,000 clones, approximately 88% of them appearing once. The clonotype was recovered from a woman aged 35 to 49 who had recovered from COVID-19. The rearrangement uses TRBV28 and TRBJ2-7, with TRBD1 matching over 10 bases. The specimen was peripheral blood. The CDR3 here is CASTPSGQGNEQYF. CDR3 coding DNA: TGTGCCAGCACCCCCTCGGGACAGGGGAACGAGCAGTACTTC.